The rows below give T cell receptor beta chains drawn from one sample of a study of T cell repertoires in ileal Crohn's disease. Measured with immunoSEQ multiplex PCR; TCRdb has only the in-frame clones, and not every one. Among some 60,000 clones listed, approximately 88% were seen once. Sequencing used ileal tissue. These receptor sequences come from an adult with Crohn's disease. Both conserved end residues are part of each CDR3. Fields, in order: CDR3 DNA, CDR3 protein, D gene, clone size, V gene, J gene. The D gene is left open where the match is weak. Where a row states a size, it is once, few, many or the class of an expanded clone; other rows omit it.

CDR3 DNA: TGTGCCAGCAGCGCTGGACAGGGAACAGATACGCAGTATTTT
CDR3 protein: CASSAGQGTDTQYF
D gene: TRBD1
clone size: -
V gene: TRBV5-6
J gene: TRBJ2-3

CDR3 DNA: TGTGCCAGCAGTTTAGCGCCCAATCAGCCCCAGCATTTT
CDR3 protein: CASSLAPNQPQHF
D gene: -
clone size: -
V gene: TRBV28
J gene: TRBJ1-5

CDR3 DNA: TGCGCCAGCAGCACGACAGGGCCTGGAAACACCATATATTTT
CDR3 protein: CASSTTGPGNTIYF
D gene: TRBD1
clone size: -
V gene: TRBV5-1
J gene: TRBJ1-3

CDR3 DNA: TGTGCCTACCCCACCCGAGACAGCACTACCTATGGCTACACCTTC
CDR3 protein: CAYPTRDSTTYGYTF
D gene: -
clone size: -
V gene: TRBV21-1
J gene: TRBJ1-2

CDR3 DNA: TGCGCCAGCCGCCCATCTAGCGGGAGATTTGACGAGCAGTACTTC
CDR3 protein: CASRPSSGRFDEQYF
D gene: TRBD2
clone size: -
V gene: TRBV5-4
J gene: TRBJ2-7

CDR3 DNA: TGTGCCAGCAGCCAAGATTGGAGGGCCCTCTCTGGAAACACCATATATTTT
CDR3 protein: CASSQDWRALSGNTIYF
D gene: -
clone size: -
V gene: TRBV4-2
J gene: TRBJ1-3

CDR3 DNA: TGTGCCAGCAGTGGACCGCGGGGGGCTGGAAACACCATATATTTT
CDR3 protein: CASSGPRGAGNTIYF
D gene: -
clone size: -
V gene: TRBV2
J gene: TRBJ1-3

CDR3 DNA: TGCAGCGTTAGCACAGCAGCCTACGAGCAGTACTTC
CDR3 protein: CSVSTAAYEQYF
D gene: -
clone size: few
V gene: TRBV29-1
J gene: TRBJ2-7

CDR3 DNA: TGTGCCAGCAGCCGCCCTGGCGGCCAAGAGACCCAGTACTTC
CDR3 protein: CASSRPGGQETQYF
D gene: -
clone size: -
V gene: TRBV6-1
J gene: TRBJ2-5

CDR3 DNA: TGTGCCAGCAGCGTAGATCTCCCAGGACAGGTTACAGATACGCAGTATTTT
CDR3 protein: CASSVDLPGQVTDTQYF
D gene: TRBD1
clone size: once
V gene: TRBV9
J gene: TRBJ2-3

CDR3 DNA: TGTGCCAGCGAGCGGGGGGGCTACAATGAGCAGTTCTTC
CDR3 protein: CASERGGYNEQFF
D gene: TRBD2
clone size: -
V gene: TRBV28
J gene: TRBJ2-1

CDR3 DNA: TGTGCCAGCAGCTTAGGGGGGACAGCTAGTAATGAAAAACTGTTTTTT
CDR3 protein: CASSLGGTASNEKLFF
D gene: TRBD1
clone size: -
V gene: TRBV7-8
J gene: TRBJ1-4

CDR3 DNA: TGCGCCAGCAGCACGGGACAGAATAATGAAAAACTGTTTTTT
CDR3 protein: CASSTGQNNEKLFF
D gene: TRBD1
clone size: -
V gene: TRBV5-1
J gene: TRBJ1-4